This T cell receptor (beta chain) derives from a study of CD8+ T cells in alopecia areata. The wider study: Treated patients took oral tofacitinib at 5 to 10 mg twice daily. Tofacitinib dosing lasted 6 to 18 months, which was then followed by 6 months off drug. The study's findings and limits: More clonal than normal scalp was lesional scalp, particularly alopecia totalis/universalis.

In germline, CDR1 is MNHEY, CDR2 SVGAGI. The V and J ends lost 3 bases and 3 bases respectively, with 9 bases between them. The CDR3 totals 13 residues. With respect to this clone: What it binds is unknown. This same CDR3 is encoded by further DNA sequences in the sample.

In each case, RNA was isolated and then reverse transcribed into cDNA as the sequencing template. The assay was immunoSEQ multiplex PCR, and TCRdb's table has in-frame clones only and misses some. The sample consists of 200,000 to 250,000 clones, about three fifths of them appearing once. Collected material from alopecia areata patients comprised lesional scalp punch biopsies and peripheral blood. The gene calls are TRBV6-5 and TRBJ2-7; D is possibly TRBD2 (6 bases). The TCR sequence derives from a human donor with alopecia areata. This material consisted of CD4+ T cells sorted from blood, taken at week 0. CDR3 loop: CASSYGGNYEQYF. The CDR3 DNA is TGTGCCAGCAGTTATGGAGGGAACTACGAGCAGTACTTC.